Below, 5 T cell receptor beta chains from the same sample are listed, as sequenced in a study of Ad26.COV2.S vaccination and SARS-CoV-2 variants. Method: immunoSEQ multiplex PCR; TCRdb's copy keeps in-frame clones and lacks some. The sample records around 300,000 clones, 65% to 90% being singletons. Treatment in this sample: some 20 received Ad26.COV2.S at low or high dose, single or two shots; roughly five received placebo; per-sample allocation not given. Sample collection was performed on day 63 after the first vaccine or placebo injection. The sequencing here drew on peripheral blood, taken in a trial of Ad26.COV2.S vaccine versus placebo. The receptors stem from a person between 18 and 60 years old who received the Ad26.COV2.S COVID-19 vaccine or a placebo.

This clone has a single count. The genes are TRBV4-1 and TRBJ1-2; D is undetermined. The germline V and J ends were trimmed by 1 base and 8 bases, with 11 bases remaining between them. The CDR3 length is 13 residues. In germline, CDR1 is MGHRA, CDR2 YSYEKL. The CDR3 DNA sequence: TGCGCCAGCAGCCAAGTCGACGATCGGGGCTACACCTTC. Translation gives CASSQVDDRGYTF.

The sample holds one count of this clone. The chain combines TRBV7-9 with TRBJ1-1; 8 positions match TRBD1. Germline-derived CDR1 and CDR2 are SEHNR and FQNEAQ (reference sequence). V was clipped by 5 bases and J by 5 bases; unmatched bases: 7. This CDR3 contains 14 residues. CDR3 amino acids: CASSVTGAVTEAFF. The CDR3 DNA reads TGTGCCAGCAGCGTGACAGGGGCCGTGACTGAAGCTTTCTTT.

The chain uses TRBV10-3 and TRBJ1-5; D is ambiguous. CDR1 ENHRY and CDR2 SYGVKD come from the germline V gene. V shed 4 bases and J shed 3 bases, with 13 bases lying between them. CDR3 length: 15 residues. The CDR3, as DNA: TGTGCCATCAGTGGCCAAGGACCGAACAATCAGCCCCAGCATTTT. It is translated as CAISGQGPNNQPQHF.

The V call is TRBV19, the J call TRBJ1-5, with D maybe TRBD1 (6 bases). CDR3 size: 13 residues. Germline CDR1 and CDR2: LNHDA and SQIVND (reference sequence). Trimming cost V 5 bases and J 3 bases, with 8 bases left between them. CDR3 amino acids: CASSYRVNQPQHF. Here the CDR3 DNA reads TGTGCCAGTAGTTACAGGGTCAATCAGCCCCAGCATTTT.

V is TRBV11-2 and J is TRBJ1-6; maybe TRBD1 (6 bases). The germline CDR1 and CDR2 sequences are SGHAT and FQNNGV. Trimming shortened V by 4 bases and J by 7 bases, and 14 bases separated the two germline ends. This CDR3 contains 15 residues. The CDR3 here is CASSYGGRRNSPLHF. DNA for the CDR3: TGTGCCAGCAGCTATGGGGGCAGGAGAAATTCACCCCTCCACTTT.